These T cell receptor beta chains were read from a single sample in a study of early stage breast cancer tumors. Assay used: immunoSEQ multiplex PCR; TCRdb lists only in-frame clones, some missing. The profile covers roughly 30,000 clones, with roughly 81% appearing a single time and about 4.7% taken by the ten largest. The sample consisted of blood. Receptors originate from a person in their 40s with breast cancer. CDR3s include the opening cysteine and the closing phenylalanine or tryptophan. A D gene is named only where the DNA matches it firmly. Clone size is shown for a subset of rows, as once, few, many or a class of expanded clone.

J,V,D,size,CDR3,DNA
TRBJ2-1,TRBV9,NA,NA,CASSGQGASGRQYNEQFF,TGTGCCAGCAGCGGACAGGGGGCTAGCGGGAGGCAGTACAATGAGCAGTTCTTC
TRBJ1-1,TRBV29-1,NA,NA,CSVILEWAFF,TGCAGCGTGATCCTAGAGTGGGCTTTCTTT
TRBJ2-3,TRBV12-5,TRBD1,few,CASDPGQGEDTQYF,TGTGCTAGTGACCCGGGACAGGGGGAAGATACGCAGTATTTT
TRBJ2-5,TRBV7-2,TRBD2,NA,CASSLRTSGERGETQYF,TGTGCCAGCAGCTTACGGACTAGCGGAGAGAGGGGGGAGACCCAGTACTTC
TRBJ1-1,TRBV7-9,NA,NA,CASSPGRNEAFF,TGTGCCAGCAGCCCTGGGCGTAATGAAGCTTTCTTT
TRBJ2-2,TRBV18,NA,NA,CASSPGQGLAGELVF,TGTGCCAGCTCCCCCGGACAGGGACTAGCCGGGGAGCTGGTTTTT
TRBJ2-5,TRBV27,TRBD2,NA,CASSASGPDGETQYF,TGTGCCAGCAGTGCTAGCGGACCTGACGGAGAGACCCAGTACTTC
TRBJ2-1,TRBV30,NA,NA,CAWRSGFLDEQFF,TGTGCCTGGAGGTCAGGGTTTCTTGATGAGCAGTTCTTC
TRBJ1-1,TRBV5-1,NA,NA,CASSLGLGRNTEAFF,TGCGCCAGCAGCTTGGGCTTGGGGAGGAACACTGAAGCTTTCTTT
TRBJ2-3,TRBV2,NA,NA,CASSSQGHALADTQYF,TGTGCCAGCAGTTCTCAGGGCCATGCGTTGGCAGATACGCAGTATTTT
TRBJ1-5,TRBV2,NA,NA,CASSDSGMDQPQHF,TGTGCCAGCAGTGATTCAGGGATGGACCAGCCCCAGCATTTT
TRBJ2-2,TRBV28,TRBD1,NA,CASKGAPTVTGELFF,TGTGCCAGCAAGGGGGCTCCAACGGTCACCGGGGAGCTGTTTTTT
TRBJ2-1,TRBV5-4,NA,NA,CASSLVSASSYNEQFF,TGTGCCAGCAGCTTGGTTTCTGCGAGCTCCTACAATGAGCAGTTCTTC
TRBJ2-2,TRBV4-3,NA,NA,CASSQDPVGGGSKAGELFF,TGCGCCAGCAGCCAAGATCCGGTCGGGGGCGGGAGTAAGGCCGGGGAGCTGTTTTTT
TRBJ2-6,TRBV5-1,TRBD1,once,CASSRGTGVSGANVLTF,TGCGCCAGCAGCCGCGGGACAGGGGTTTCTGGGGCCAACGTCCTGACTTTC
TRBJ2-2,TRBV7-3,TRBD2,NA,CASSSGLAGGNTGELFF,TGTGCCAGCAGCTCGGGACTAGCGGGAGGGAACACCGGGGAGCTGTTTTTT
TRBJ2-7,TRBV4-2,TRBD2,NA,CASSPARTSGRGSSYEQYF,TGTGCCAGCAGCCCCGCCCGGACTAGCGGGAGGGGTAGCTCCTACGAGCAGTACTTC
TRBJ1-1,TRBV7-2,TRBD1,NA,CASSLDPRDSLLGTEAFF,TGTGCCAGCAGCTTAGACCCCCGGGACAGCCTCTTGGGCACTGAAGCTTTCTTT
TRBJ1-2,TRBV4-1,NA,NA,CASSQEVVQVYYGYTF,TGCGCCAGCAGCCAAGAAGTGGTCCAGGTCTACTATGGCTACACCTTC
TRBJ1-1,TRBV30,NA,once,CAWSGRSEAFF,TGTGCCTGGAGTGGGAGGTCTGAAGCTTTCTTT
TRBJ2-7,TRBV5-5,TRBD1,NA,CASSRRDRSYEQYF,TGTGCCAGCAGCCGGCGGGACAGGTCCTACGAGCAGTACTTC
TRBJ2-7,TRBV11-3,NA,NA,CASSLDPGDEQYF,TGTGCCAGCAGCTTAGACCCCGGGGACGAGCAGTACTTC
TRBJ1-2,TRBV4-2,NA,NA,CASSPGDGVDGYTF,TGTGCCAGCAGCCCCGGGGACGGGGTGGATGGCTACACCTTC
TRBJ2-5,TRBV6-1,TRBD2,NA,CASSELVASGSLEETQYF,TGTGCCAGCAGTGAACTTGTGGCTAGCGGGAGTCTGGAAGAGACCCAGTACTTC
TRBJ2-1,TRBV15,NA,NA,CATSRGGTRGYNEQFF,TGTGCCACCAGCAGGGGTGGGACCCGGGGGTACAATGAGCAGTTCTTC
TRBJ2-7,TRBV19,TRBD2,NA,CASSSLEGLVGVEQYF,TGTGCCAGTAGCTCACTGGAGGGACTAGTCGGAGTCGAGCAGTACTTC
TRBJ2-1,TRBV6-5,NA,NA,CASTTDTYNEQFF,TGTGCCAGCACCACGGACACGTACAATGAGCAGTTCTTC
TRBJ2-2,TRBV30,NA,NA,CAWTWGGELFF,TGTGCCTGGACTTGGGGCGGGGAGCTGTTTTTT
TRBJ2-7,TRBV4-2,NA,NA,CASSQDADSYEQYF,TGTGCCAGCAGCCAAGATGCAGATTCCTACGAGCAGTACTTC
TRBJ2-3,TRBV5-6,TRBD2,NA,CASSLVSGTDTQYF,TGTGCCAGCAGCTTAGTTAGCGGGACAGATACGCAGTATTTT
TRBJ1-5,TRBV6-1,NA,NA,CASSDQQDPFRPQHF,TGTGCCAGCAGTGACCAACAGGATCCGTTTAGGCCCCAGCATTTT
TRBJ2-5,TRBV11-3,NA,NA,CASTTQGSQETQYF,TGTGCCAGCACCACACAGGGCTCTCAAGAGACCCAGTACTTC
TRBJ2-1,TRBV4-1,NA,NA,CASSQVGESEQFF,TGCGCCAGCAGCCAGGTCGGGGAATCCGAGCAGTTCTTC
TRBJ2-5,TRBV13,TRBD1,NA,CASSSWTGQRETQYF,TGTGCCAGCAGCTCGTGGACAGGGCAGCGGGAGACCCAGTACTTC
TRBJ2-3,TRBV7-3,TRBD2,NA,CASSLFGLAGTDTQYF,TGTGCCAGCAGCTTATTTGGTCTAGCGGGAACAGATACGCAGTATTTT
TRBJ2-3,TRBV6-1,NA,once,CASNTLQGLEDTQYF,TGTGCCAGCAATACCTTACAGGGTTTAGAAGATACGCAGTATTTT
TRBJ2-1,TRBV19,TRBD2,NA,CASSIGLAVNYNEQFF,TGTGCCAGTAGTATTGGACTAGCGGTGAACTACAATGAGCAGTTCTTC
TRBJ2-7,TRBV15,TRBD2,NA,CATSRVSGGYEQYF,TGTGCCACCAGCAGAGTGTCGGGGGGGTACGAGCAGTACTTC
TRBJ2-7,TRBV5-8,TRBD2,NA,CASSLSLGGGLGYEQYF,TGTGCCAGCAGCTTGTCCTTGGGAGGTGGACTAGGCTACGAGCAGTACTTC
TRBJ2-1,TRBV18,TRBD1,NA,CASSPDRSYNEQFF,TGTGCCAGCTCACCGGACAGGTCATACAATGAGCAGTTCTTC
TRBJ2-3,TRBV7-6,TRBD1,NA,CASSSEGLNRGRTDTQYF,TGTGCCAGCAGCTCCGAGGGCCTTAACAGGGGGAGGACAGATACGCAGTATTTT
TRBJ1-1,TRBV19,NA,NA,CASSIGGEITEAFF,TGTGCCAGTAGTATCGGGGGGGAAATTACTGAAGCTTTCTTT